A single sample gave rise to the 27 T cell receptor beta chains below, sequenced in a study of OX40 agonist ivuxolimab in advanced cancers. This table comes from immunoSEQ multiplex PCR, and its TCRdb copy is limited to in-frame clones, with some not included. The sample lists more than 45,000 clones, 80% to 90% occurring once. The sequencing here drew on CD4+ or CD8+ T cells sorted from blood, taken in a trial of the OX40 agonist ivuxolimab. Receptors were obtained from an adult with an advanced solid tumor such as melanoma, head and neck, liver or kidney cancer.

The CDR3 sequence: CAIGYEQYV. In nucleotides, the CDR3 is TGTGCCATTGGTTACGAGCAGTACGTC. The chain couples TRBV6-1 to TRBJ2-7; no firm D call. V was clipped by 10 bases and J by 4 bases, with 5 bases between them. This CDR3 is 9 amino acids long. The germline V gene has CDR1 MNHNS and CDR2 SASEGT.

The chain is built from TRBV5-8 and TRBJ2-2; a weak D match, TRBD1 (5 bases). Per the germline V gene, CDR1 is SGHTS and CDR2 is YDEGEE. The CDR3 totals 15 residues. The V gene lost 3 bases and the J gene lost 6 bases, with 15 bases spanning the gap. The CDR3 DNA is TGTGCCAGCAGCTGGTCAGGGATGGCGGCCGGGGAGCTGTTTTTT. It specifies CASSWSGMAAGELFF. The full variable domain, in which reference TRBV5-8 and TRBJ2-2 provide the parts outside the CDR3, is EAGVTQSPTHLIKTRGQQATLRCSPISGHTSVYWYQQALGLGLQFLLWYDEGEERNRGNFPPRFSGRQFPNYSSELNVNALELEDSALYLCASSWSGMAAGELFFGEGSRLTVL.

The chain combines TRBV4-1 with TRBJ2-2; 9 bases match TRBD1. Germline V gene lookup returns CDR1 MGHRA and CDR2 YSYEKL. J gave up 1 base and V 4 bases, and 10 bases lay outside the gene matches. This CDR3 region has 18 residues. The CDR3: CASSREPGQGMNTGELFF. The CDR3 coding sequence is TGCGCCAGCAGCCGCGAACCGGGACAGGGAATGAACACCGGGGAGCTGTTTTTT.

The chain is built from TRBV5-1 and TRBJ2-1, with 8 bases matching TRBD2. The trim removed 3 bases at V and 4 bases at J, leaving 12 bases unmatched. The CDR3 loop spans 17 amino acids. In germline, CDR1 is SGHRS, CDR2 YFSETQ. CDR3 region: CASSSGAAGGPYNEQFF. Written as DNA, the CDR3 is TGCGCCAGCAGCTCCGGGGCGGCGGGAGGACCTTACAATGAGCAGTTCTTC.

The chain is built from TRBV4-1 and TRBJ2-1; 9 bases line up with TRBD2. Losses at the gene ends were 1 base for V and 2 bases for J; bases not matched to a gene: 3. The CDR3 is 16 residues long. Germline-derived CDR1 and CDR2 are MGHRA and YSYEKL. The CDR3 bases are TGCGCCAGCAGCCAAGTCGCTAGCGGGACCTACAATGAGCAGTTCTTC. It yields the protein CASSQVASGTYNEQFF.

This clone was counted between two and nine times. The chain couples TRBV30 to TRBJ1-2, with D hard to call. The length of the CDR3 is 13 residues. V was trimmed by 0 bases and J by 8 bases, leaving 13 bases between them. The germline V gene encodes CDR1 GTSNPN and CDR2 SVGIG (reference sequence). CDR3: CAWSVPPIYGYTF. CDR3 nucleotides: TGTGCCTGGAGTGTACCCCCTATCTACGGCTACACCTTC.

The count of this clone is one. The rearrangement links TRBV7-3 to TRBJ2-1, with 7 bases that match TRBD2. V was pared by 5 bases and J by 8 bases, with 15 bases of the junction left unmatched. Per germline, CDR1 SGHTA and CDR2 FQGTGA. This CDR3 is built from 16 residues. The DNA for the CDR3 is TGTGCCAGCAGCCCTCGATGGCGGGAGAGTGGCGATGAGCAGTTCTTC. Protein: CASSPRWRESGDEQFF.

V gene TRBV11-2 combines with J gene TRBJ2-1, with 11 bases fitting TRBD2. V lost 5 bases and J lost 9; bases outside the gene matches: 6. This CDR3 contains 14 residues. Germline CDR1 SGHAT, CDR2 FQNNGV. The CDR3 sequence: CASSALAGVGEQFF. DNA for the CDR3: TGTGCCAGCAGCGCACTAGCGGGAGTCGGTGAGCAGTTCTTC.

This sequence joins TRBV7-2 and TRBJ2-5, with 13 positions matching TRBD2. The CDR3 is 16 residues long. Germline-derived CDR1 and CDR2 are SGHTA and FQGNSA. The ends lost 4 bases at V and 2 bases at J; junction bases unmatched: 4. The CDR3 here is CASSSTSGRLQETQYF. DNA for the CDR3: TGTGCCAGCAGCTCGACTAGCGGGAGGCTGCAAGAGACCCAGTACTTC.

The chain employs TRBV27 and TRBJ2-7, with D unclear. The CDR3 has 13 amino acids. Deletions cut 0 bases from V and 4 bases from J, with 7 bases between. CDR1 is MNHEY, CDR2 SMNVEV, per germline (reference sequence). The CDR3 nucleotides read TGTGCCAGCAGTTTATCCTTGGGATACGAGCAGTACGTC. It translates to CASSLSLGYEQYV.

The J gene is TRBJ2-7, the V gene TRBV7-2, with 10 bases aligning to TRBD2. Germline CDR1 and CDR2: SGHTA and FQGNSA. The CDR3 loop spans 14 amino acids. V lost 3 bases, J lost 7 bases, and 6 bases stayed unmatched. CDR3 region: CASSFLAGDEEQYV. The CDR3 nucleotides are TGTGCCAGCAGCTTCCTAGCGGGAGATGAGGAGCAGTACGTC.

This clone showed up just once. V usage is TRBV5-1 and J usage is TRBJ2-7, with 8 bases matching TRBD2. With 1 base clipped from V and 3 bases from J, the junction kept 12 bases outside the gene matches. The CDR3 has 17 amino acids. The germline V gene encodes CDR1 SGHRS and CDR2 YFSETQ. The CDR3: CASSLFDVREGRYEQYF. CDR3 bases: TGCGCCAGCAGCTTGTTCGATGTCCGGGAGGGGCGCTACGAGCAGTACTTC.

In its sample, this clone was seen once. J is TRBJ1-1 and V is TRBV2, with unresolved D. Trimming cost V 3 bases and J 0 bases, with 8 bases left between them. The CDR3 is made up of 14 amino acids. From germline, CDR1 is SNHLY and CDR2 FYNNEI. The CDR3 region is CASSDSYMNTEAFF. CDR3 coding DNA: TGTGCCAGCAGTGACAGTTACATGAACACTGAAGCTTTCTTT.

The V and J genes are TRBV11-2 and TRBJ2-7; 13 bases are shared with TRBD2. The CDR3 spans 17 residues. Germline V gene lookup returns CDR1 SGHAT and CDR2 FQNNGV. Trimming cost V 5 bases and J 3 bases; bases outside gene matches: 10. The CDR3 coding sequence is TGTGCCAGCAGCACTGGACTAGCGGGAGCCAAAAACTACGAGCAGTACTTC. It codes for CASSTGLAGAKNYEQYF.

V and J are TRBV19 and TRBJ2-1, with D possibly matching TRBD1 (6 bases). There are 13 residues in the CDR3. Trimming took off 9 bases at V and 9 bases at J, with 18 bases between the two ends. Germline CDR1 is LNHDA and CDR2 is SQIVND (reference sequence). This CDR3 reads CASASRTRGEQFF. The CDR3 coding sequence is TGTGCCAGCGCTTCTAGGACCAGGGGTGAGCAGTTCTTC.

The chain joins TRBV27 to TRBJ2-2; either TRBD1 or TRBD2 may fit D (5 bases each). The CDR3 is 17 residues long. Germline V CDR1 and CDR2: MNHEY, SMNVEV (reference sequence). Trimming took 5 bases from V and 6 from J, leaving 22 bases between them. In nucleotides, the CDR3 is TGTGCCAGCAGTCCCGGATCACAGGTTTTTAGCGCCGGGGAGCTGTTTTTT. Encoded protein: CASSPGSQVFSAGELFF.

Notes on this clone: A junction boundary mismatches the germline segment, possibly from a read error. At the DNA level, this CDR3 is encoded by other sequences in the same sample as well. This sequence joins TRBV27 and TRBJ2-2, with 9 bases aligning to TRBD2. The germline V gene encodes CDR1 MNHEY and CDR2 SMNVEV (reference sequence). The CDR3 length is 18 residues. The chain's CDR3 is CASSTVGSGSQGTGELFF. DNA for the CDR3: TGCGCCAGCAGTACCGTAGGTAGCGGGAGTCAAGGCACCGGGGAGCTGTTTTTT.

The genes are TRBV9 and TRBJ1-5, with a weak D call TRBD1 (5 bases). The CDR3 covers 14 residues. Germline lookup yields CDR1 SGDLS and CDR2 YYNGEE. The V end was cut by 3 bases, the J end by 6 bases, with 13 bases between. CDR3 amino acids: CASSEHPGGQPQHF. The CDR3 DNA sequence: TGTGCCAGCAGCGAGCACCCCGGGGGTCAGCCCCAGCATTTT.

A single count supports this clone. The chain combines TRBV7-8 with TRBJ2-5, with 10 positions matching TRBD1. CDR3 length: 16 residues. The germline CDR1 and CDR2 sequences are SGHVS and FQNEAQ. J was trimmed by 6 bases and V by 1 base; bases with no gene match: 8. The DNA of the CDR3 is TGTGCCAGCAGCTTAGAATCCGGACAGGGGGGACAGACCCAGTACTTC. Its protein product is CASSLESGQGGQTQYF.

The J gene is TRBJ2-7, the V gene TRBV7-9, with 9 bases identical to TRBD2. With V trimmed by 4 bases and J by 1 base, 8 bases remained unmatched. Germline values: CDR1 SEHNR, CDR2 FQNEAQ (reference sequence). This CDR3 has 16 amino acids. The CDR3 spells CASSSTSGRSSYEQYV. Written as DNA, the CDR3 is TGTGCCAGCAGCTCTACCAGCGGGAGGTCATCCTACGAGCAGTACGTC.

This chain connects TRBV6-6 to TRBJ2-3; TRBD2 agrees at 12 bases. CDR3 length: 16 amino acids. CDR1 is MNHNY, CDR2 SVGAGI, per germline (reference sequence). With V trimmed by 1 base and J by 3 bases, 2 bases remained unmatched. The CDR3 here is CASSYLGLAGTDTQYF. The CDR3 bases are TGTGCCAGCAGTTACTTAGGACTAGCGGGAACAGATACGCAGTATTTT.

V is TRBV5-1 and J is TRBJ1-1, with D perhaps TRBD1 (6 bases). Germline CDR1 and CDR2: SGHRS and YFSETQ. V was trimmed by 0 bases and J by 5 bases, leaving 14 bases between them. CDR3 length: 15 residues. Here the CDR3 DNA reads TGCGCCAGCAGCTTGGGCTTTGGGGGGCTTACTGAAGCTTTCTTT. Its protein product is CASSLGFGGLTEAFF.

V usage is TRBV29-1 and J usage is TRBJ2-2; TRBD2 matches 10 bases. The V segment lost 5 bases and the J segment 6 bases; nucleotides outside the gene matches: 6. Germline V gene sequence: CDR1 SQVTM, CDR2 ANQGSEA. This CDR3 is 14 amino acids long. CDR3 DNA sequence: TGCAGCGTTTCAGCGGGAGGGCCTGCCGGGGAGCTGTTTTTT. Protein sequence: CSVSAGGPAGELFF.

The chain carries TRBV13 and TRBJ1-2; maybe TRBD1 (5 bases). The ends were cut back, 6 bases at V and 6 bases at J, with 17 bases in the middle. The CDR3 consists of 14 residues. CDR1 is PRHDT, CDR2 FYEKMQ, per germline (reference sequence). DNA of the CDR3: TGTGCCAGCAGACCTATGGGGGGGGTCCATGGCTACACCTTC. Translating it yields CASRPMGGVHGYTF. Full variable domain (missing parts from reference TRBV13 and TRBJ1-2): AAGVIQSPRHLIKEKRETATLKCYPIPRHDTVYWYQQGPGQDPQFLISFYEKMQSDKGSIPDRFSAQQFSDYHSELNMSSLELGDSALYFCASRPMGGVHGYTFGSGTRLTVV.

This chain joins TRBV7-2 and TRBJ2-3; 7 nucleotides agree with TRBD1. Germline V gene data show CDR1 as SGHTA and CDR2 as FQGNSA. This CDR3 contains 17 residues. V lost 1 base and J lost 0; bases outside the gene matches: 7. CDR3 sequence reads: CASSLEGTAISTDTQYF. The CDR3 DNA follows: TGTGCCAGCAGCTTAGAAGGGACAGCGATTAGCACAGATACGCAGTATTTT.

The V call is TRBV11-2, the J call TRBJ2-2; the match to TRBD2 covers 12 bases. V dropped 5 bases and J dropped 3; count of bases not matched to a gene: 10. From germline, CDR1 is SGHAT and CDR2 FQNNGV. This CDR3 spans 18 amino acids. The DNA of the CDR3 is TGTGCCAGCAGCCCCTTTGTAGGACTAGCGGGACACACCGGGGAGCTGTTTTTT. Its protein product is CASSPFVGLAGHTGELFF. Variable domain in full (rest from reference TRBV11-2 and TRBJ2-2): EAGVAQSPRYKIIEKRQSVAFWCNPISGHATLYWYQQILGQGPKLLIQFQNNGVVDDSQLPKDRFSAERLKGVDSTLKIQPAKLEDSAVYLCASSPFVGLAGHTGELFFGEGSRLTVL.

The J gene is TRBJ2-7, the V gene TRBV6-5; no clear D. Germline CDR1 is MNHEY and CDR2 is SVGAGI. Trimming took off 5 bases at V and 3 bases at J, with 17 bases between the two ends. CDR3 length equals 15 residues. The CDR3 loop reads CASSPRSVRNYEQYF. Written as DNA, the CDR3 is TGTGCCAGCAGTCCCCGGAGCGTTAGGAACTACGAGCAGTACTTC.